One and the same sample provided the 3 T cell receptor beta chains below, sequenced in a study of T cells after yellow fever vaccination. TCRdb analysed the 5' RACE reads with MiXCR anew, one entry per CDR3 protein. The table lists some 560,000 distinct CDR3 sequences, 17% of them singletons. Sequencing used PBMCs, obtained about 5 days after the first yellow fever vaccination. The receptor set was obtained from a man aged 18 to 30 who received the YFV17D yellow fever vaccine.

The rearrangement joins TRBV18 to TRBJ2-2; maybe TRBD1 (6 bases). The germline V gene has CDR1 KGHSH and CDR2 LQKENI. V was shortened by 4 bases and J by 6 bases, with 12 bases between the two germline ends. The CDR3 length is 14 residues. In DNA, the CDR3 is TGTGCCAGCTCACGACAGGATTTCTCCGGGGAGCTGTTTTTT. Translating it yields CASSRQDFSGELFF.

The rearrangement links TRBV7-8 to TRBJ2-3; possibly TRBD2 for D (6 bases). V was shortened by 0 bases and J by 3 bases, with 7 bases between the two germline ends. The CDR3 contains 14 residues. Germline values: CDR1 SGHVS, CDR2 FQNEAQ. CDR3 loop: CASSLARGTDTQYF. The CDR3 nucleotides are TGTGCCAGCAGCTTAGCGCGGGGAACAGATACGCAGTATTTT.

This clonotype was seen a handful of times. The CDR3 DNA is TGCGCCAGCAGCCTAAATTGGAGAAACTACGAGCAGTACTTC. Protein sequence: CASSLNWRNYEQYF. V gene TRBV4-3 combines with J gene TRBJ2-7; D not certain. Germline CDR1 reads LGHNA; CDR2 reads YSLEER. Trimming removed 4 bases at V and 3 bases at J, with 13 bases between. This CDR3 has 14 amino acids.